The 30 T cell receptor beta chains reported below all come from one sample, sequenced in a study of blood T cell repertoires in COVID-19. Generated by immunoSEQ multiplex PCR, the TCRdb table keeps only in-frame clones and is missing some. The data contain 220,000 or so clones, around 90% of them seen just once; the ten biggest clones take up around 6.5%. Source material: peripheral blood. These receptor sequences come from a man in his fifties or sixties who had recovered from COVID-19.

This chain joins TRBV6-5 and TRBJ1-1, with 7 bases matching TRBD1. Germline CDR1 reads MNHEY; CDR2 reads SVGAGI. The CDR3 runs to 14 residues. The ends lost 5 bases at V and 4 bases at J; junction bases unmatched: 7. CDR3 sequence reads: CASSIRQGTTEAFF. Here the CDR3 DNA reads TGTGCCAGCAGTATTAGACAGGGTACCACTGAAGCTTTCTTT.

The genes are TRBV10-3 and TRBJ2-1; 10 nucleotides match TRBD2. CDR1 is ENHRY and CDR2 is SYGVKD in the germline V gene. This CDR3 has 16 residues. V was pared by 10 bases and J by 0 bases, with 9 bases of the junction left unmatched. The CDR3 coding sequence is TGTGCCACCAGAGCAGCGGGAGGGAGCTCCTACAATGAGCAGTTCTTC. Translated, it gives CATRAAGGSSYNEQFF.

The chain couples TRBV4-1 to TRBJ1-2; D not resolved. Deletions cut 0 bases from V and 14 bases from J, with 16 bases between. The CDR3 sequence is 13 residues long. CDR1 MGHRA and CDR2 YSYEKL come from the germline V gene. The CDR3 loop reads CASSQDLGGSWTF. The CDR3 nucleotides read TGCGCCAGCAGCCAAGATCTGGGAGGTAGTTGGACCTTC.

The gene calls are TRBV7-3 and TRBJ2-1; D is possibly TRBD2 (7 bases). The CDR3 runs to 15 residues. The V end lost 2 bases, the J end lost 7 bases, and 15 bases lay between the germline ends. Germline loops: CDR1 SGHTA, CDR2 FQGTGA. The CDR3 sequence: CASSLWEGVLNEQFF. The CDR3 nucleotides read TGTGCCAGCAGCTTATGGGAGGGGGTATTGAATGAGCAGTTCTTC.

The rearrangement links TRBV18 to TRBJ2-3, with D possibly being TRBD2 (6 bases). Germline loops: CDR1 KGHSH, CDR2 LQKENI. V dropped 2 bases and J dropped 4 bases, with 10 bases sitting between them. There are 14 residues in the CDR3. CDR3: CASSPTGTSDTQYF. As DNA, the CDR3 is TGTGCCAGCTCACCAACCGGGACTTCAGATACGCAGTATTTT.

The chain has TRBV6-1 and TRBJ2-7, with a possible D match to TRBD1 (6 bases). Trimming removed 3 bases at V and 4 bases at J, with 7 bases between. The CDR3 runs 12 residues. Germline-derived CDR1 and CDR2 are MNHNS and SASEGT. CDR3 bases: TGTGCCAGCAGTGACAGGGGTTACGAGCAGTACTTC. Translated, it gives CASSDRGYEQYF.

V usage is TRBV6-5 and J usage is TRBJ2-3; 8 positions agree with TRBD2. The trim removed 7 bases at V and 1 base at J, leaving 7 bases unmatched. CDR3 length: 15 residues. Germline assignment: CDR1 MNHEY and CDR2 SVGAGI. The CDR3: CASTTGGPRTDTQYF. The DNA for the CDR3 is TGTGCCAGCACTACGGGGGGGCCCCGCACAGATACGCAGTATTTT.

The chain couples TRBV19 to TRBJ2-1, with TRBD2 as a possible D gene (6 bases). Trimming removed 3 bases at V and 4 bases at J, with 13 bases between. The germline gives CDR1 LNHDA, CDR2 SQIVND (reference sequence). The CDR3 is 15 residues long. CDR3 sequence: CASSMAGSRYNEQFF. The CDR3 DNA sequence: TGTGCCAGTAGTATGGCGGGGTCTCGGTACAATGAGCAGTTCTTC.

This sequence joins TRBV19 and TRBJ2-7; 7 bases are shared with TRBD1. The CDR3 is made up of 16 amino acids. Germline V CDR1 and CDR2: LNHDA, SQIVND (reference sequence). The V gene end was trimmed by 6 bases and the J gene end by 3 bases; junction bases not matched to a gene: 14. The CDR3: CASSPLDRVDGYEQYF. The CDR3 coding sequence is TGTGCCAGTAGCCCCCTCGACAGGGTGGATGGCTACGAGCAGTACTTC. The variable domain in full, with the rest retrieved from reference TRBV19 and TRBJ2-7, is DGGITQSPKYLFRKEGQNVTLSCEQNLNHDAMYWYRQDPGQGLRLIYYSQIVNDFQKGDIAEGYSVSREKKESFPLTVTSAQKNPTAFYLCASSPLDRVDGYEQYFGPGTRLTVT.

The chain carries TRBV6-5 and TRBJ1-6, with 9 bases aligning to TRBD1. With V trimmed by 6 bases and J by 9 bases, 9 bases remained unmatched. The CDR3 length is 15 residues. Looked up from germline, CDR1 is MNHEY and CDR2 is SVGAGI. CDR3: CASRRTGTGTSPLHF. The CDR3 DNA sequence: TGTGCCAGCAGGCGAACCGGGACAGGGACTTCACCCCTCCACTTT.

The V and J genes are TRBV7-9 and TRBJ1-1, with 8 bases that match TRBD1. The CDR3 loop spans 15 amino acids. Unmatched junction bases numbered 5, after V lost 4 bases and J lost 1 base. CDR1 SEHNR and CDR2 FQNEAQ come from the germline V gene (reference sequence). CDR3 nucleotides: TGTGCCAGCAGCTCGACCGGACAGGGGAACACTGAAGCTTTCTTT. Protein sequence: CASSSTGQGNTEAFF.

This sequence joins TRBV5-1 and TRBJ2-7; TRBD2 aligns across 11 bases. Germline V gives CDR1 SGHRS, CDR2 YFSETQ. The V and J ends lost 0 bases and 0 bases, in that order; junction bases with no gene match: 5. CDR3 size: 17 residues. This chain's CDR3 is CASSLGLAGWTSYEQYF. In DNA form, the CDR3 reads TGCGCCAGCAGCTTGGGACTAGCGGGATGGACCTCCTACGAGCAGTACTTC.

CDR3 region: CASSLLDLPSYNEQFF. CDR3 nucleotides: TGTGCCAGCAGCCTCCTGGACTTGCCTTCCTACAATGAGCAGTTCTTC. The chain couples TRBV11-2 to TRBJ2-1; D might be TRBD2 (5 bases). Germline CDR1 SGHAT, CDR2 FQNNGV. The CDR3 covers 16 residues. Trimming took off 5 bases at V and 1 base at J, with 15 bases between the two ends.

This rearrangement joins TRBV2 to TRBJ1-2, with 7 positions matching TRBD1. Germline CDR1 is SNHLY and CDR2 is FYNNEI. V shed 9 bases, J shed 2 bases, and the junction held 6 bases outside the gene matches. The CDR3 contains 13 residues. Written as DNA, the CDR3 is TGTGCCAGGACAGGGTTTGGGAACTATGGCTACACCTTC. Residues: CARTGFGNYGYTF. The full variable domain, in which reference TRBV2 and TRBJ1-2 provide the parts outside the CDR3, is EPEVTQTPSHQVTQMGQEVILRCVPISNHLYFYWYRQILGQKVEFLVSFYNNEISEKSEIFDDQFSVERPDGSNFTLKIRSTKLEDSAMYFCARTGFGNYGYTFGSGTRLTVV.

This chain uses TRBV10-3 with TRBJ2-1; 11 bases align to TRBD2. The CDR3 is 16 residues long. Losses at the gene ends were 2 bases for V and 7 bases for J; bases not matched to a gene: 7. Germline-derived CDR1 and CDR2 are ENHRY and SYGVKD. The CDR3 sequence is CAISENIAGGQNEQFF. The CDR3 nucleotides read TGTGCCATCAGTGAGAACATAGCGGGAGGGCAGAATGAGCAGTTCTTC.

CDR3 amino acids: CASSLGQVDVAFF. In DNA form, the CDR3 reads TGTGCCAGCAGCTTAGGACAGGTAGATGTAGCTTTCTTT. J is TRBJ1-1 and V is TRBV7-2, with D possibly being TRBD1 (6 bases). Trimming took off 1 base at V and 10 bases at J, with 13 bases between the two ends. The CDR3 length is 13 residues. CDR1 and CDR2 (germline): SGHTA, FQGNSA.

This clone turned up a few times. The gene calls are TRBV5-5 and TRBJ2-7; TRBD1 agrees at 7 bases. CDR1 SGHKS and CDR2 YYEKEE come from the germline V gene (reference sequence). J was trimmed by 6 bases and V by 3 bases; bases with no gene match: 9. The CDR3 sequence is 14 residues long. The CDR3 region has the DNA TGTGCCAGCAGCTACCGGGACAGAGGACGCGAGCAGTACTTC. It specifies CASSYRDRGREQYF.

CDR3 nucleotides: TGTGCCAGCAGCCCCGGGACTAGCGGGAGGGGAGGCACAGATACGCAGTATTTT. Translation gives CASSPGTSGRGGTDTQYF. V and J are TRBV4-2 and TRBJ2-3, with 16 bases aligning to TRBD2. The CDR3 has 18 residues. With V trimmed by 4 bases and J by 1 base, 5 bases remained unmatched. Germline CDR1 LGHNA, CDR2 YNFKEQ.

V usage is TRBV6-5 and J usage is TRBJ1-2; D may be TRBD1 (5 bases). Between the trimmed V and J ends, which lost 6 bases and 3 bases, there was a span of 14 bases. The CDR3 runs 14 residues. Germline assignment: CDR1 MNHEY and CDR2 SVGAGI. Here the CDR3 DNA reads TGTGCCAGCAGGTTACCGGGGGGACACTATGGCTACACCTTC. Its translation is CASRLPGGHYGYTF.

This chain uses TRBV21-1 with TRBJ1-5; the table gives TRBD1 as D, unverified against the DNA. TRBV21-1 is tagged as a pseudogene. The CDR3 sequence is 18 residues long. This CDR3 reads CASSHKKIQGTLSQPQHF. In DNA, the CDR3 is TGTGCCAGCAGCCACAAGAAGATACAGGGCACCCTAAGTCAGCCCCAGCATTTT.

The rearrangement uses TRBV15 and TRBJ2-5; 7 nucleotides agree with TRBD2. Germline CDR1 is LNHNV and CDR2 is YYDKDF (reference sequence). V lost 4 bases and J lost 4; bases outside the gene matches: 3. The CDR3 has 13 amino acids. The CDR3 DNA reads TGTGCCACCAGCACAAGCGGGGCAGAGACCCAGTACTTC. Translation: CATSTSGAETQYF.

This CDR3 is CASSLDGGELFF. In DNA, the CDR3 is TGTGCCAGCAGCTTGGACGGCGGGGAGCTGTTTTTT. The gene calls are TRBV5-5 and TRBJ2-2; no definite D call. The germline V gene encodes CDR1 SGHKS and CDR2 YYEKEE (reference sequence). This CDR3 region has 12 residues. The V end was cut by 0 bases, the J end by 7 bases, with 4 bases between.

CDR3 nucleotide sequence: TGTGCCAGCAGCAGGGCGGAGACCCAGTACTTC. Protein: CASSRAETQYF. The chain combines TRBV2 with TRBJ2-5; D is perhaps TRBD1 (5 bases). V shed 6 bases and J shed 5 bases, with 7 bases lying between them. The CDR3 length is 11 residues. Germline-derived CDR1 and CDR2 are SNHLY and FYNNEI.

This clone was detected a few times. The CDR3 nucleotides read TGTGCCAGCAGCTTAGTTAGCAACAATGAGCAGTTCTTC. It specifies CASSLVSNNEQFF. The chain is built from TRBV7-9 and TRBJ2-1; the D is unclear. V dropped 1 base and J dropped 5 bases, with 6 bases sitting between them. CDR1 and CDR2 (germline): SEHNR, FQNEAQ (reference sequence). The CDR3 is 13 amino acids. Together with reference TRBV7-9 and TRBJ2-1, the CDR3 gives the full variable domain: DTGVSQNPRHKITKRGQNVTFRCDPISEHNRLYWYRQTLGQGPEFLTYFQNEAQLEKSRLLSDRFSAERPKGSFSTLEIQRTEQGDSAMYLCASSLVSNNEQFFGPGTRLTVL.

V usage is TRBV19 and J usage is TRBJ2-1; 11 positions match TRBD2. V lost 6 bases to trimming and J lost 7 bases; unmatched junction nucleotides: 5. Germline V gene sequence: CDR1 LNHDA, CDR2 SQIVND (reference sequence). The CDR3 runs 14 residues. The CDR3 here is CASSPTSGRNEQFF. In DNA form, the CDR3 reads TGTGCCAGTAGCCCCACTAGCGGGAGAAATGAGCAGTTCTTC.

This clone was recorded a few times. The chain carries TRBV19 and TRBJ2-2; no firm D call. This CDR3 has 15 residues. Trimming shortened V by 3 bases and J by 0 bases, and 8 bases separated the two germline ends. Germline CDR1 is LNHDA and CDR2 is SQIVND (reference sequence). The chain's CDR3 is CASSMSNANTGELFF. The CDR3 nucleotides are TGTGCCAGTAGTATGAGTAATGCGAACACCGGGGAGCTGTTTTTT.

The table lists this clone with a count of one. The rearrangement links TRBV19 to TRBJ1-2, with D tentatively TRBD1 (6 bases). CDR3 length: 18 residues. V was shortened by 4 bases and J by 0 bases, with 21 bases between the two germline ends. In germline, CDR1 is LNHDA, CDR2 SQIVND (reference sequence). The DNA of the CDR3 is TGTGCCAGTAGTACCGAAAGACCGAGCGGGACATCTAACTATGGCTACACCTTC. Its protein product is CASSTERPSGTSNYGYTF.

CDR3 sequence: CASRPRDLRTDTQYF. The CDR3 nucleotides read TGTGCCAGCAGGCCCCGGGACTTACGCACAGATACGCAGTATTTT. The chain combines TRBV6-5 with TRBJ2-3, with D perhaps matching TRBD2 (6 bases). V lost 6 bases to trimming and J lost 1 base, with 14 bases between them. The CDR3 has 15 residues. Germline V CDR1 and CDR2: MNHEY, SVGAGI.

The V and J genes are TRBV19 and TRBJ1-4, with D possibly TRBD1 on 6 matching bases. The CDR3 totals 19 residues. Per the germline V gene, CDR1 is LNHDA and CDR2 is SQIVND (reference sequence). Trimming pared 7 bases from V and 3 bases from J, leaving 27 bases between. The CDR3 sequence is CASTAGGAPIPRANEKLFF. CDR3 in DNA: TGTGCCAGTACCGCCGGGGGGGCCCCCATACCGCGTGCTAATGAAAAACTGTTTTTT.

The chain has TRBV30 and TRBJ2-7; 9 bases match TRBD2. The CDR3 consists of 13 residues. V trimming: 2 bases; J trimming: 7 bases; junction bases outside the gene matches: 6. Germline-derived CDR1 and CDR2 are GTSNPN and SVGIG (reference sequence). The DNA for the CDR3 is TGTGCCTGGAGTCTAGGGGGACTAGCTGAGCAGTACTTC. Translated, it gives CAWSLGGLAEQYF.